This passage covers 6 T cell receptor beta chains from one sample sequenced in a study of a mutant IDH1 vaccine in newly diagnosed glioma. These TCRs' antigens remain unknown. Measured with immunoSEQ multiplex PCR; TCRdb has only the in-frame clones, and not every one. The table lists around 40,000 clones, over 80% of them singletons, with 2.2% in the top ten. As to time point: week 11, during vaccination. In the vaccine, a single dose held 300 ug of the mutant IDH1 20-mer peptide, along with topical imiquimod. This specimen consisted of PBMCs, obtained from a glioma patient whose treatment included an IDH1 peptide vaccine. The receptors derive from a man aged 35-49 years with glioma.

J is TRBJ1-1 and V is TRBV6-1; D not resolved. Germline V CDR1 and CDR2: MNHNS, SASEGT. V lost 2 bases and J 6 bases, leaving 10 bases between the germline ends. This CDR3 region has 13 residues. CDR3 nucleotides: TGTGCCAGCAGTGAAATGGTCGGGGCTGAAGCTTTCTTT. It is translated as CASSEMVGAEAFF.

J is TRBJ1-4 and V is TRBV13, with TRBD1 matching over 7 bases. The CDR3 runs 13 residues. Trimming at V came to 5 bases and at J to 9 bases, leaving 6 bases not matched to a gene. The germline V gene encodes CDR1 PRHDT and CDR2 FYEKMQ (reference sequence). Here the CDR3 reads CASSAQGQKKLFF. The CDR3, as DNA: TGTGCCAGCAGCGCACAGGGACAGAAAAAACTGTTTTTT.

V gene TRBV27 combines with J gene TRBJ2-7; D uncertain. Germline values: CDR1 MNHEY, CDR2 SMNVEV (reference sequence). The V gene lost 3 bases and the J gene lost 2 bases, with 14 bases spanning the gap. CDR3 length: 15 residues. The CDR3 region is CASSFLTRSPYEQYF. The CDR3 nucleotides read TGTGCCAGCAGTTTCCTTACACGCAGTCCCTACGAGCAGTACTTC.

The V call is TRBV27, the J call TRBJ2-3; 8 nucleotides align to TRBD2. V was pared by 6 bases and J by 0 bases, with 5 bases of the junction left unmatched. The CDR3 runs 15 residues. Germline CDR1 is MNHEY and CDR2 is SMNVEV (reference sequence). CDR3 bases: TGTGCCAGCAGGTTTAGCGGGACTAGCACAGATACGCAGTATTTT. This translates into CASRFSGTSTDTQYF.

This clone was counted between two and nine times. The sample carries other DNA sequences with the same CDR3. The chain has TRBV7-2 and TRBJ2-7; D unclear. V was cut by 5 bases and J by 1 base, with 3 bases left in between. The CDR3 length is 11 residues. The V gene's germline CDR1 is SGHTA and CDR2 FQGNSA. The CDR3 bases are TGTGCCAGCAGCCTATCCTACGAGCAGTACTTC. Amino acid sequence: CASSLSYEQYF.

This sequence joins TRBV5-1 and TRBJ2-3, with 9 bases matching TRBD1. This CDR3 has 14 amino acids. V lost 6 bases, J lost 3 bases, and 5 bases stayed unmatched. Germline V gives CDR1 SGHRS, CDR2 YFSETQ. CDR3 sequence reads: CASKTGGATDTQYF. DNA of the CDR3: TGCGCCAGCAAAACAGGGGGCGCGACAGATACGCAGTATTTT.